The rows below give T cell receptor beta chains drawn from one sample of a study of blood T cell repertoires in COVID-19. Data came from immunoSEQ multiplex PCR; TCRdb stores just in-frame clones and leaves some out. The sample has about 320,000 clones; about 85% are singletons. The sample taken for sequencing was PBMCs or T cells enriched from blood (not recorded which). The receptors were gathered from a young woman who had recovered from COVID-19. Both conserved end residues are part of each CDR3. Each record gives: J gene, clone size, V gene, D gene, CDR3 DNA, CDR3 protein. The D gene is left open where the match is weak. Expanded clones get a size class; other rows say once, few or many, or leave the size out.

TRBJ1-1 . TRBV19 . TGTGCCAGTATTTTTGGGCCGAGCGGCACTGAAGCTTTCTTT CASIFGPSGTEAFF
TRBJ1-5 . TRBV6-5 . TGTGCCAGCAGGCACGCCGGGACTCTCAATCAGCCCCAGCATTTT CASRHAGTLNQPQHF
TRBJ1-1 . TRBV30 . TGTGCCTGGAGTGTAAGGCGGGAGAACACTGAAGCTTTCTTT CAWSVRRENTEAFF
TRBJ1-1 few TRBV6-5 . TGTGCCAGCAAAAGGTTAACGGGATTTACTGAAGCTTTCTTT CASKRLTGFTEAFF
TRBJ2-3 . TRBV7-3 TRBD2 TGTGCCAGCAGCCTCGGACTAGCGGGGGGAGCAGATACGCAGTATTTT CASSLGLAGGADTQYF
TRBJ1-4 . TRBV5-4 TRBD1 TGTGCCAGCAGCCCCGCGCCGATGACAGGGGGCGGTGAAAAACTGTTTTTT CASSPAPMTGGGEKLFF
TRBJ1-1 . TRBV9 . TGTGCCAGCAGCTTAGAGGTTACCATCGGGACTGAAGCTTTCTTT CASSLEVTIGTEAFF
TRBJ1-2 once TRBV30 . TGTGCCTGGAACGGGGGTGGCTATGGCTACACCTTC CAWNGGGYGYTF
TRBJ1-2 . TRBV5-1 TRBD1 TGCGCCAGCAGCCCCCGGGACAGATATGGCTACACCTTC CASSPRDRYGYTF
TRBJ1-2 . TRBV5-1 TRBD1 TGCGCCAGCAGCCCGGGGACAGGGGCGGTTTATGGCTACACCTTC CASSPGTGAVYGYTF
TRBJ1-6 . TRBV18 TRBD1 TGTGCCAGCTCACCCCTCGGGACAGGGGGAGATAATTCACCCCTCCACTTT CASSPLGTGGDNSPLHF
TRBJ1-6 many TRBV18 TRBD1 TGTGCCAGCTCACGCACCATTCCGGGACAGGGCAATTCACCCCTCCACTTT CASSRTIPGQGNSPLHF
TRBJ2-5 . TRBV15 . TGTGCCACCAGCAGAGACCTCCAAGAGACCCAGTACTTC CATSRDLQETQYF
TRBJ1-6 . TRBV5-1 TRBD1 TGCGCCAGCAGCCCAAGGACAGGCGTAAATTCACCCCTCCACTTT CASSPRTGVNSPLHF
TRBJ2-3 . TRBV6-4 . TGTGCCAGCAGTGCCAGGACTGGGGGGACAGATACGCAGTATTTT CASSARTGGTDTQYF
TRBJ1-1 . TRBV19 . TGTGCCAGTAGAACGACAGGCAGTAATACTGAAGCTTTCTTT CASRTTGSNTEAFF
TRBJ1-1 . TRBV14 TRBD1 TGTGCCAGCAGCCAACGGACAGGGATGGTCGCTGAAGCTTTCTTT CASSQRTGMVAEAFF
TRBJ1-1 . TRBV5-1 . TGCGCCAGCAGCTTGGGGGCAGGCCTGAACACTGAAGCTTTCTTT CASSLGAGLNTEAFF
TRBJ1-1 . TRBV25-1 TRBD1 TGTGCCAGCAGCCGACAGGGGCGGAACACTGAAGCTTTCTTT CASSRQGRNTEAFF
TRBJ1-1 . TRBV30 . TGTGCCTGGAGTACGGGGAGGCATGAAGCTTTCTTT CAWSTGRHEAFF
TRBJ1-5 . TRBV3-1/TRBV3-2 . TGTGCCAGCAGCCGGGACTATAGCAATCAGCCCCAGCATTTT CASSRDYSNQPQHF
TRBJ2-3 . TRBV24-1 TRBD1 TGTGCCACCAGTGAGAGGGGGCGAGGAGATACGCAGTATTTT CATSERGRGDTQYF
TRBJ2-2 . TRBV10-3 . TGTGCCATCAGTGTTCAGGGTAATGTCGGGGAGCTGTTTTTT CAISVQGNVGELFF
TRBJ1-1 once TRBV7-7 . TGTGCTAGCAGCTTAGCGGAGGGGACTGAAGCTTTCTTT CASSLAEGTEAFF
TRBJ1-6 many TRBV28 . TGTGCCAGCAGCCTAGGTTGGGTATTCGCCTATAATTCACCCCTCCACTTT CASSLGWVFAYNSPLHF
TRBJ1-1 . TRBV2 . TGTGCCAGTGCCCCCAGGGAGAACACTGAAGCTTTCTTT CASAPRENTEAFF
TRBJ1-2 . TRBV11-2 . TGTGCCAGCAGCTTTCCCTCGACAGGAAATCTTAACTATGGCTACACCTTC CASSFPSTGNLNYGYTF
TRBJ1-2 once TRBV5-5 . TGTGCCAGCAGCTTGGGGGCAGGGGTCGGCTACACCTTC CASSLGAGVGYTF
TRBJ2-1 . TRBV5-8 TRBD2 TGTGCCAGCAGCGTTAGCGGGGGGGCCTACAATGAGCAGTTCTTC CASSVSGGAYNEQFF
TRBJ1-5 once TRBV19 . TGTGCCAGTAGTATAGTCGGATCGGGGGGGAATAGCAATCAGCCCCAGCATTTT CASSIVGSGGNSNQPQHF
TRBJ1-1 . TRBV7-9 . TGTGCCAGCAGCGACACAGGGTGGCCTGAAGCTTTCTTT CASSDTGWPEAFF
TRBJ2-7 . TRBV6-2/TRBV6-3 TRBD2 TGTGCCAGCAGTTACTCGAAGTGGCGGGGGGTCTACGAGCAGTACTTC CASSYSKWRGVYEQYF
TRBJ1-1 . TRBV6-6 . TGTGCCAGCAGCCCCACCCGGACTGAAGCTTTCTTT CASSPTRTEAFF
TRBJ2-3 . TRBV7-9 TRBD2 TGTGCCAGCAGACCAGAGCGGGGCCCTCACACAGATACGCAGTATTTT CASRPERGPHTDTQYF